The 3 T cell receptor beta chains below all came from one sample that was sequenced in a study of blood T cell repertoires in COVID-19. Profiled with immunoSEQ multiplex PCR; TCRdb holds only in-frame clones, not every one. The sample yields roughly 300,000 clones, under 90% seen once. Sample: peripheral blood. These TCRs come from a woman aged 45 to 65 who had recovered from COVID-19.

V gene TRBV4-2 combines with J gene TRBJ2-3; TRBD2 aligns across 9 bases. V lost 0 bases and J lost 1; bases outside the gene matches: 5. The germline gives CDR1 LGHNA, CDR2 YNFKEQ. The length of the CDR3 is 17 residues. This CDR3 reads CASSQESQRGGTDTQYF. The CDR3 DNA sequence: TGTGCCAGCAGCCAAGAGAGCCAGCGGGGGGGCACAGATACGCAGTATTTT.

This chain uses TRBV3-1 (or the pseudogene TRBV3-2) with TRBJ2-5, with D perhaps matching TRBD2 (7 bases). This CDR3 has 14 residues. CDR1 is LGHDT and CDR2 is YNNKEL in the germline V gene (reference sequence). The ends were cut back, 4 bases at V and 1 base at J, with 10 bases in the middle. The CDR3 loop reads CASSLRGGQETQYF. The CDR3 DNA reads TGTGCCAGCAGCCTTAGGGGGGGCCAAGAGACCCAGTACTTC.

The genes are TRBV2 and TRBJ1-6, with TRBD1 matching 8 bases. The V and J ends lost 8 bases and 5 bases, in that order; junction bases with no gene match: 8. From germline, CDR1 is SNHLY and CDR2 FYNNEI. The CDR3 has 15 residues. This chain's CDR3 is CASRTGLLDNSPLHF. CDR3 nucleotide sequence: TGTGCCAGCCGGACAGGGCTCCTTGATAATTCACCCCTCCACTTT. The whole variable domain, filled in from reference TRBV2 and TRBJ1-6, reads EPEVTQTPSHQVTQMGQEVILRCVPISNHLYFYWYRQILGQKVEFLVSFYNNEISEKSEIFDDQFSVERPDGSNFTLKIRSTKLEDSAMYFCASRTGLLDNSPLHFGNGTRLTVT.